A single sample gave rise to the 27 T cell receptor beta chains below, sequenced in a study of response to subunit inactivated influenza vaccine listed by TCRdb under 2018. The receptor library was made with RT-PCR. Sequenced on an Illumina HiSeq 2500. In TCRdb, the public reads were trimmed at Q25 with fastp and aligned with MiXCR, with productive beta chains retained. Each CDR3 protein appears once, grouped with its most common genes and DNA. The sample table holds 630,000 or so distinct CDR3 sequences, of which around 16% were seen once. The top ten constitute roughly 12% of the sample. The source was PBMCs from blood, collected 11 to 12 days after vaccination. These receptors all stem from a man in his forties or fifties who received an inactivated influenza vaccine. Donor details come from another sample of the same person, matched by shared clones.

The table lists this clonotype with a few counts. The chain combines TRBV12-3 or TRBV12-4 with TRBJ2-4, with D perhaps matching TRBD2 (6 bases). With 6 bases removed from V and 0 bases from J, the gap between germline ends came to 12 bases. The length of the CDR3 is 15 residues. CDR3 sequence (DNA): TGTGCCAGCAGCTCGGCGGGGCTAGCCAAAAACATTCAGTACTTC. This sequence encodes CASSSAGLAKNIQYF.

This clonotype has a handful of counts. J is TRBJ1-2 and V is TRBV12-3 or TRBV12-4, with D uncertain. CDR3 length: 13 residues. Trimming cost V 7 bases and J 4 bases, with 13 bases left between them. The CDR3 loop is CASNNLGSYGYTF. Here the CDR3 DNA reads TGTGCCAGCAATAATCTCGGATCCTATGGCTACACCTTC.

This clonotype was seen a few times. This chain joins TRBV7-2 and TRBJ2-7; either TRBD1 or TRBD2 may supply D (5 bases each). The germline V gene has CDR1 SGHTA and CDR2 FQGNSA. V was cut by 5 bases and J by 0 bases, with 11 bases left in between. The CDR3 is 14 amino acids. CDR3 nucleotides: TGTGCCAGCAGCACCTGGGGGAGCTCCTACGAGCAGTACTTC. Translated, it gives CASSTWGSSYEQYF.

This clonotype has more than one count but fewer than ten. The gene calls are TRBV25-1 and TRBJ2-2, with D tentatively TRBD1 or TRBD2 (5 bases each). Germline V gene lookup returns CDR1 MGHDK and CDR2 SYGVNS. Trimming pared 3 bases from V and 1 base from J, leaving 18 bases between. CDR3 length: 18 amino acids. The CDR3 DNA follows: TGTGCCAGCAGTGAGTGGGGGTCGTGGACTGGGAACACCGGGGAGCTGTTTTTT. Encoded protein: CASSEWGSWTGNTGELFF.

This clonotype appeared a few times. This chain uses TRBV7-2 with TRBJ1-5, with 8 bases that match TRBD1. CDR1 is SGHTA and CDR2 is FQGNSA in the germline V gene. V trimming: 5 bases; J trimming: 6 bases; junction bases outside the gene matches: 9. The CDR3 sequence is 15 residues long. The CDR3 region is CASSESQGAGQPQHF. CDR3 sequence (DNA): TGTGCCAGCAGCGAGAGTCAGGGGGCTGGTCAGCCCCAGCATTTT. Full variable domain (outside the CDR3, taken from reference TRBV7-2 and TRBJ1-5): GAGVSQSPSNKVTEKGKDVELRCDPISGHTALYWYRQSLGQGLEFLIYFQGNSAPDKSGLPSDRFSAERTGGSVSTLTIQRTQQEDSAVYLCASSESQGAGQPQHFGDGTRLSIL.

J is TRBJ2-6 and V is TRBV18; D gene uncertain. The CDR3 sequence is 18 residues long. Trimming stripped 3 bases from V and 0 bases from J, with 15 bases between. The V gene's germline CDR1 is KGHSH and CDR2 LQKENI. CDR3 sequence (DNA): TGTGCCAGCTCACCGGTCTCACAGACCACCTCTGGGGCCAACGTCCTGACTTTC. Amino acid sequence: CASSPVSQTTSGANVLTF.

In its sample, this clonotype was seen many times. The V gene is TRBV7-9, the J gene TRBJ2-7, with 9 positions matching TRBD2. Trimming cost V 5 bases and J 7 bases; bases outside gene matches: 15. This CDR3 has 16 amino acids. CDR1 SEHNR and CDR2 FQNEAQ come from the germline V gene (reference sequence). CDR3 sequence (DNA): TGTGCCAGCAGCCCCTGGGCGGGAGGGCCGGGTCATGAGCAGTACTTC. Amino acid sequence: CASSPWAGGPGHEQYF.

The sample holds a few counts of this clonotype. The V gene is TRBV12-3 or TRBV12-4, the J gene TRBJ2-7; D not resolved. The CDR3 loop spans 13 amino acids. Trimming removed 4 bases from V and 5 bases from J, with 12 bases in between. The CDR3 DNA follows: TGTGCCAGCAGTTCGGACCCCAGACACGAGCAGTACTTC. Its protein product is CASSSDPRHEQYF.

A few counts support this clonotype. The chain employs TRBV7-8 and TRBJ2-7; D gene ambiguous. With 4 bases removed from V and 2 bases from J, the gap between germline ends came to 9 bases. Germline V gene sequence: CDR1 SGHVS, CDR2 FQNEAQ. The CDR3 runs to 13 residues. The CDR3 nucleotides are TGTGCCAGCAGCTCCAAGAGTACCTACGAGCAGTACTTC. Protein: CASSSKSTYEQYF.

This clonotype was found a few times. Here the CDR3 reads CASSLYLAGEAFF. DNA for the CDR3: TGTGCCAGCAGTTTGTACCTGGCAGGGGAAGCTTTCTTT. The rearrangement uses TRBV12-3 or TRBV12-4 and TRBJ1-1, with D perhaps matching TRBD1 (5 bases). This CDR3 is 13 amino acids long. Trimming left V 3 bases short and J 8 bases short, with 13 bases between.

The genes are TRBV4-1 and TRBJ2-7; D might be TRBD1 (6 bases). The length of the CDR3 is 17 residues. In germline, CDR1 is MGHRA, CDR2 YSYEKL. V lost 1 base and J 6 bases, leaving 22 bases between the germline ends. CDR3 DNA: TGCGCCAGCAGCCAAGTCTTGATCGGACAGCTTACTTTCGAGCAGTACTTC. The encoded protein is CASSQVLIGQLTFEQYF.

This clonotype occurred a few times. This sequence joins TRBV11-2 and TRBJ2-3, with D perhaps TRBD1 (6 bases). Trimming shortened V by 1 base and J by 11 bases, and 16 bases separated the two germline ends. The length of the CDR3 is 14 residues. CDR1 SGHAT and CDR2 FQNNGV come from the germline V gene. CDR3: CASSLVQGPSGQYF. CDR3 coding DNA: TGTGCCAGCAGCTTAGTACAGGGTCCAAGTGGGCAGTATTTT.

This clonotype was detected a few times. This chain connects TRBV11-2 to TRBJ2-1; the match to TRBD2 covers 11 bases. The CDR3 contains 19 residues. The germline V gene has CDR1 SGHAT and CDR2 FQNNGV. The ends lost 5 bases at V and 3 bases at J; junction bases unmatched: 15. In DNA form, the CDR3 reads TGTGCCAGCAGCCCCAACCTTATCGAGGGACTAGCGGACTACAATGAGCAGTTCTTC. It is translated as CASSPNLIEGLADYNEQFF.

This clonotype was observed a few times. CDR3 nucleotides: TGTGCCAGCAGTTACGGGCAGGTGAGGACTGAAGCTTTCTTT. As protein: CASSYGQVRTEAFF. The gene calls are TRBV6-5 and TRBJ1-1; D not certain. The CDR3 runs to 14 residues. The V end lost 2 bases, the J end lost 5 bases, and 12 bases lay between the germline ends. In germline, CDR1 is MNHEY, CDR2 SVGAGI.

In its sample, this clonotype was seen a few times. The genes are TRBV20-1 and TRBJ2-2; no firm D call. From germline, CDR1 is DFQATT and CDR2 SNEGSKA (reference sequence). V was trimmed by 7 bases and J by 1 base, leaving 10 bases between them. The CDR3 totals 13 residues. This CDR3 is CSEGRMNTGELFF. In nucleotides, the CDR3 is TGCAGTGAAGGACGGATGAACACCGGGGAGCTGTTTTTT.

The table lists this clonotype with a few counts. The chain uses TRBV6-5 and TRBJ2-7; 7 bases fit TRBD1. The CDR3 totals 16 residues. Germline lookup yields CDR1 MNHEY and CDR2 SVGAGI. V dropped 3 bases and J dropped 1; count of bases not matched to a gene: 9. The CDR3 bases are TGTGCCAGCAGTTATTTTAGGACAGGCCCTTCCTACGAGCAGTACTTC. This codes for CASSYFRTGPSYEQYF.

This clonotype was seen more than once but under ten times. The CDR3 loop reads CASRTGHQAGELFF. In DNA, the CDR3 is TGTGCCAGCAGGACAGGGCATCAGGCCGGGGAGCTGTTTTTT. The J gene is TRBJ2-2, the V gene TRBV7-2, with TRBD1 matching over 7 bases. V lost 6 bases, J lost 6 bases, and 7 bases stayed unmatched. Germline lookup yields CDR1 SGHTA and CDR2 FQGNSA. The CDR3 consists of 14 residues.

DNA for the CDR3: TGTGCCACCAGCAGACCCAGGGGAGGCTCCTACGAGCAGTACTTC. It is translated as CATSRPRGGSYEQYF. The chain couples TRBV15 to TRBJ2-7, with D tentatively TRBD1 or TRBD2 (6 bases each). The V and J ends lost 2 bases and 0 bases respectively, with 11 bases between them. The CDR3 totals 15 residues. Per the germline V gene, CDR1 is LNHNV and CDR2 is YYDKDF (reference sequence).

Here the CDR3 reads CASSMATSVTYNEQFF. As DNA, the CDR3 is TGTGCCAGCAGCATGGCGACTAGCGTAACCTACAATGAGCAGTTCTTC. The chain couples TRBV5-5 to TRBJ2-1; 8 positions agree with TRBD2. CDR1 and CDR2 from the germline V gene are SGHKS and YYEKEE (reference sequence). J lost 2 bases, V lost 4 bases, and 8 bases had no gene match. The CDR3 is made up of 16 amino acids.

This clonotype came up once. V is TRBV20-1 and J is TRBJ2-7; 9 bases are shared with TRBD2. Germline values: CDR1 DFQATT, CDR2 SNEGSKA (reference sequence). The V and J ends lost 6 bases and 1 base, in that order; junction bases with no gene match: 4. The CDR3 totals 13 residues. The CDR3 here is CSADTSGSYEQYF. The CDR3 DNA follows: TGCAGTGCGGACACTAGCGGGTCCTACGAGCAGTACTTC.

V usage is TRBV28 and J usage is TRBJ2-3, with D possibly being TRBD1 (6 bases). The CDR3 consists of 13 residues. Germline lookup yields CDR1 MDHEN and CDR2 SYDVKM. Trimming removed 8 bases at V and 8 bases at J, with 17 bases between. The CDR3 here is CASSQGPPGTQYF. In DNA, the CDR3 is TGTGCCAGCTCTCAGGGGCCTCCGGGTACGCAGTATTTT. Variable domain in full (rest from reference TRBV28 and TRBJ2-3): DVKVTQSSRYLVKRTGEKVFLECVQDMDHENMFWYRQDPGLGLRLIYFSYDVKMKEKGDIPEGYSVSREKKERFSLILESASTNQTSMYLCASSQGPPGTQYFGPGTRLTVL.

This clonotype was counted only a few times. This chain uses TRBV6-5 with TRBJ2-3; 11 bases line up with TRBD2. This CDR3 region has 15 residues. V was pared by 4 bases and J by 5 bases, with 5 bases of the junction left unmatched. Germline-derived CDR1 and CDR2 are MNHEY and SVGAGI. CDR3 protein: CASSFSGGALDTQYF. CDR3 bases: TGTGCCAGCAGTTTTAGCGGGGGGGCCTTAGATACGCAGTATTTT.

In nucleotides, the CDR3 is TGCGCCAGCAGCCCCACCGGGACAGGGGGCTACGAGCAGTACTTC. Amino acid sequence: CASSPTGTGGYEQYF. The chain couples TRBV4-3 to TRBJ2-7, with 11 bases matching TRBD1. Per germline, CDR1 LGHNA and CDR2 YSLEER. The CDR3 covers 15 residues. J gave up 3 bases and V 4 bases, and 5 bases lay outside the gene matches.

In this sample, this clonotype turned up a few times. CDR3 sequence (DNA): TGTGCCAGCTCTTTAGCTGGGCCAGGGGTTAGGGACGAGCAGTACTTC. Its translation: CASSLAGPGVRDEQYF. The rearrangement links TRBV18 to TRBJ2-7, with a weak D call TRBD1 (6 bases). V was clipped by 6 bases and J by 5 bases, with 23 bases between them. CDR1 and CDR2 from the germline V gene are KGHSH and LQKENI. This CDR3 contains 16 residues.

This clonotype came up a few times. J is TRBJ1-1 and V is TRBV6-6; D not resolved. The germline V gene has CDR1 MNHNY and CDR2 SVGAGI (reference sequence). Trimming pared 5 bases from V and 5 bases from J, leaving 9 bases between. This CDR3 comprises 12 residues. The CDR3 nucleotides are TGTGCCAGCAGTATTATAAGGACTGAAGCTTTCTTT. Translated, it gives CASSIIRTEAFF.

V and J are TRBV20-1 and TRBJ1-5, with D maybe TRBD1 (5 bases). The CDR3 spans 15 residues. Trimming removed 2 bases at V and 0 bases at J, with 11 bases between. The germline gives CDR1 DFQATT, CDR2 SNEGSKA (reference sequence). DNA of the CDR3: TGCAGTGCTAGACCCGGGGGAAATAGCAATCAGCCCCAGCATTTT. Protein product: CSARPGGNSNQPQHF.

CDR3 residues: CASSSMTRAYEQYF. The CDR3 nucleotides are TGTGCCAGCAGCTCCATGACTAGGGCCTACGAGCAGTACTTC. The genes are TRBV11-2 and TRBJ2-7, with D possibly matching TRBD2 (6 bases). The germline V and J ends were trimmed by 4 bases and 2 bases, with 12 bases remaining between them. CDR1 is SGHAT, CDR2 FQNNGV, per germline. The CDR3 has 14 residues.